This TCR beta chain derives from a study of neurological immune-mediated disorders. The table lists this clonotype with many counts. Trimming shortened V by 1 base and J by 8 bases, and 3 bases separated the two germline ends. There are 11 residues in the CDR3. CDR1 is KGHSH and CDR2 is LQKENI in the germline V gene. The cDNA was generated by 5'RACE with 10-nucleotide random UMIs. Via MiXCR, TCRdb re-called the 5' RACE reads, giving one row per CDR3 protein. The table lists 25,000 to 35,000 distinct CDR3 sequences, 4.6% of them singletons. The clonotype comes from a man between 18 and 29 years old in good health. The chain combines TRBV18 with TRBJ2-1; D ambiguous. The sample taken for sequencing was PBMCs. The CDR3 DNA sequence: TGTGCCAGCTCACCACAGGATGAGCAGTTCTTC. This gives the protein CASSPQDEQFF.